This T cell receptor (beta chain) appears in the sequencing data of a study of lymphopenia after photon versus proton radiotherapy. Study results and limitations: A bigger post-nadir fall in TCR diversity correlated inversely with survival time in deceased patients. Survival link was tested only in deceased patients; proton benefit remains a possibility.

About this clone itself: What it binds is unknown.

The assay was immunoSEQ multiplex PCR, and TCRdb's table has in-frame clones only and misses some. The sample lists 150,000 to 200,000 clones, roughly nine tenths occurring once. Trimming stripped 5 bases from V and 0 bases from J, with 11 bases between. This CDR3 contains 14 residues. Germline V gene lookup returns CDR1 GTSNPN and CDR2 SVGIG (reference sequence). The chain combines TRBV30 with TRBJ1-3; D unresolved. Sample: peripheral blood, taken from a patient treated with photon-based radiotherapy. The TCR originated in a man aged 50 or older with gastric cancer. The CDR3 sequence: CAWGRGDSGNTIYF. CDR3 in DNA: TGTGCCTGGGGCCGGGGTGACTCTGGAAACACCATATATTTT. Full variable domain (rest looked up from reference TRBV30 and TRBJ1-3): SQTIHQWPATLVQPVGSPLSLECTVEGTSNPNLYWYRQAAGRGLQLLFYSVGIGQISSEVPQNLSASRPQDRQFILSSKKLLLSDSGFYLCAWGRGDSGNTIYFGEGSWLTVV.